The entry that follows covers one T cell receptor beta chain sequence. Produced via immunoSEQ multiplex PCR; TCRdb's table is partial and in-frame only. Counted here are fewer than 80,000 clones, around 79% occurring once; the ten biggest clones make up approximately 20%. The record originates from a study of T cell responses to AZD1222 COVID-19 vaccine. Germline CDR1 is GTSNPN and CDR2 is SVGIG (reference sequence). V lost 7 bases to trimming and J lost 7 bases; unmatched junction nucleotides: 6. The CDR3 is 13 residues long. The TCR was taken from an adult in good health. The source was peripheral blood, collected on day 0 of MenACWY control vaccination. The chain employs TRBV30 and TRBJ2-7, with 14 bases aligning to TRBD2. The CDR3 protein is CASSGLAGEEQYF. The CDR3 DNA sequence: TGTGCCTCCTCGGGACTAGCGGGGGAGGAGCAGTACTTC.